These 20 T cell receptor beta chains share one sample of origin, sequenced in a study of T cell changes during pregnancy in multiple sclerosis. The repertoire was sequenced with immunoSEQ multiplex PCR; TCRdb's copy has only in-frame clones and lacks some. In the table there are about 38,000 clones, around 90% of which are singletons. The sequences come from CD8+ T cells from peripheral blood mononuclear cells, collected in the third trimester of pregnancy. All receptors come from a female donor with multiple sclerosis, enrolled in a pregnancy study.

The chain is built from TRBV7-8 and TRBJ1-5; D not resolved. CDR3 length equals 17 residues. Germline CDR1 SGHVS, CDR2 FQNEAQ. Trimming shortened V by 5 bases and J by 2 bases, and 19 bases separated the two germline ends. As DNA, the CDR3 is TGTGCCAGCAGCCCGGGGTTAATCGGGGTAGGCAATCAGCCCCAGCATTTT. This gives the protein CASSPGLIGVGNQPQHF.

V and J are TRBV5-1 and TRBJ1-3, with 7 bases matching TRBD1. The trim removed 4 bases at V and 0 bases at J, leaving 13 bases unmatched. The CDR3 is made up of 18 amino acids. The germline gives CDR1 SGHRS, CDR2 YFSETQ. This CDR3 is CASSPWTGNIVSGNTIYF. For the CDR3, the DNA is TGCGCCAGCAGCCCGTGGACAGGAAACATCGTCTCTGGAAACACCATATATTTT.

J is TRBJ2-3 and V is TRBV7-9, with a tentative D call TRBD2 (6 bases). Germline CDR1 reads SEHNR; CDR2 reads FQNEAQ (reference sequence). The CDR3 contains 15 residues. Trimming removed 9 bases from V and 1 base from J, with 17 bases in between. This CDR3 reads CASTGVPRGTDTQYF. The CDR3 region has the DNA TGTGCCAGTACGGGGGTCCCACGGGGCACAGATACGCAGTATTTT.

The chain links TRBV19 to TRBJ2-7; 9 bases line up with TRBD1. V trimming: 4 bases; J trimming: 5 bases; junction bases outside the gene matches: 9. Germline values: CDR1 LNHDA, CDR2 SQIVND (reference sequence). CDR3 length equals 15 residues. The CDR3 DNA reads TGTGCCAGTAGTACTTACGACAGGGGGATTGACGAGCAGTACTTC. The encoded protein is CASSTYDRGIDEQYF. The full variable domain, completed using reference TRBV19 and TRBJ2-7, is DGGITQSPKYLFRKEGQNVTLSCEQNLNHDAMYWYRQDPGQGLRLIYYSQIVNDFQKGDIAEGYSVSREKKESFPLTVTSAQKNPTAFYLCASSTYDRGIDEQYFGPGTRLTVT.

Here the CDR3 reads CASLGTGIQPQHF. The CDR3 coding sequence is TGTGCCAGTTTAGGGACAGGGATTCAGCCCCAGCATTTT. The V call is TRBV19, the J call TRBJ1-5; TRBD1 agrees at 9 bases. CDR1 LNHDA and CDR2 SQIVND come from the germline V gene (reference sequence). The ends lost 8 bases at V and 6 bases at J; junction bases unmatched: 5. CDR3 length: 13 residues.

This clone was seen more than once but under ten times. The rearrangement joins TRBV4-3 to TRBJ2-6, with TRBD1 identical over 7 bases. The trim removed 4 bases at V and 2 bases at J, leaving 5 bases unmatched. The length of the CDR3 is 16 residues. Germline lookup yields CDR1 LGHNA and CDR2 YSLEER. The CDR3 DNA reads TGCGCCAGCAGCCCGACTACAGGGGCTGGGGCCAACGTCCTGACTTTC. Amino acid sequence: CASSPTTGAGANVLTF.

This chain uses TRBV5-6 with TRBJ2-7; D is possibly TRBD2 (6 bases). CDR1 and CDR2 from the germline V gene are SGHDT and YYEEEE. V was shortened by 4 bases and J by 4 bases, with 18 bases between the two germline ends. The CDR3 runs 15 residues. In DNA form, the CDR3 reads TGTGCCAGCAGCCCCAACCCAGCGGGTGGTTACGAGCAGTACTTC. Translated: CASSPNPAGGYEQYF. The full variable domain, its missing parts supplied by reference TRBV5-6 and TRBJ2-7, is DAGVTQSPTHLIKTRGQQVTLRCSPKSGHDTVSWYQQALGQGPQFIFQYYEEEERQRGNFPDRFSGHQFPNYSSELNVNALLLGDSALYLCASSPNPAGGYEQYFGPGTRLTVT.

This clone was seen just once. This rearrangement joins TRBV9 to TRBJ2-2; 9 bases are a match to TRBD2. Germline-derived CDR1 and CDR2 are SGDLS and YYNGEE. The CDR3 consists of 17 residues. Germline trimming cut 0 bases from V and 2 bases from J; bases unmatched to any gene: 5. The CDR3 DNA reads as TGTGCCAGCAGCGTAGCGCTAGCGGGGATTAACACCGGGGAGCTGTTTTTT. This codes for CASSVALAGINTGELFF.

The CDR3: CASSIPGQGPYGYTF. Here the CDR3 DNA reads TGTGCCAGCAGTATTCCTGGACAGGGCCCTTATGGCTACACCTTC. The gene calls are TRBV2 and TRBJ1-2, with TRBD1 matching 8 bases. V dropped 5 bases and J dropped 5; count of bases not matched to a gene: 10. This CDR3 has 15 amino acids. CDR1 SNHLY and CDR2 FYNNEI come from the germline V gene.

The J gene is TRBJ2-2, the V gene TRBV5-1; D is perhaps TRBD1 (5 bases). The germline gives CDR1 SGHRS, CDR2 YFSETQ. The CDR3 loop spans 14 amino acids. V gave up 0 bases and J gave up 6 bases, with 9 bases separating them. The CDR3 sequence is CASSLGGRAGELFF. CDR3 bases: TGCGCCAGCAGCTTGGGGGGCAGAGCCGGGGAGCTGTTTTTT. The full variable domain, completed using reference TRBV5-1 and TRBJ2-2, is KAGVTQTPRYLIKTRGQQVTLSCSPISGHRSVSWYQQTPGQGLQFLFEYFSETQRNKGNFPGRFSGRQFSNSRSEMNVSTLELGDSALYLCASSLGGRAGELFFGEGSRLTVL.

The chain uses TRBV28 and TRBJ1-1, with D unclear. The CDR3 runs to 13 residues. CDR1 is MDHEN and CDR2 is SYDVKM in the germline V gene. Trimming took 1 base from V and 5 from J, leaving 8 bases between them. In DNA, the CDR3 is TGTGCCAGCAGTTTATTCGAGAGAACTGAAGCTTTCTTT. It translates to CASSLFERTEAFF.

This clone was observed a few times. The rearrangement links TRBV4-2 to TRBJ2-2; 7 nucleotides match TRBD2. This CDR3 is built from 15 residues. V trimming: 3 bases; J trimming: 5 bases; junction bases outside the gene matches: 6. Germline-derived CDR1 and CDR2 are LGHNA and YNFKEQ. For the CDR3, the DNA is TGTGCCAGCAGCCAGGAACTCGGGGGGACCGGGGAGCTGTTTTTT. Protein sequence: CASSQELGGTGELFF.

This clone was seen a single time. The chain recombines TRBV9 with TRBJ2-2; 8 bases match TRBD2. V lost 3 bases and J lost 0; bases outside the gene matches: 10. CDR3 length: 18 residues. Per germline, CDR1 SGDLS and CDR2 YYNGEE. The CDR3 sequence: CASSAARGGTTNTGELFF. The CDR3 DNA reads TGTGCCAGCAGCGCCGCCCGGGGGGGGACTACGAACACCGGGGAGCTGTTTTTT.

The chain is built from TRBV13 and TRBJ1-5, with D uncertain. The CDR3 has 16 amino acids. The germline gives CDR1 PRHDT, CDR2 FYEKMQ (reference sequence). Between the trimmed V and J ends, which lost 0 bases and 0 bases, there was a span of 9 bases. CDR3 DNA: TGTGCCAGCAGCTTAGGTAACCTAGGTAGCAATCAGCCCCAGCATTTT. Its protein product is CASSLGNLGSNQPQHF.

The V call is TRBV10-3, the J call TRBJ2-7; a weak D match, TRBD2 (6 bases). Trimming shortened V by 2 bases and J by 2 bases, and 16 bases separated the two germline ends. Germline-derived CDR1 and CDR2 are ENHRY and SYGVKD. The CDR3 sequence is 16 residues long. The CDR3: CAISEGWTTGAYEQYF. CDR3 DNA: TGTGCCATCAGTGAGGGGTGGACAACGGGGGCCTACGAGCAGTACTTC.

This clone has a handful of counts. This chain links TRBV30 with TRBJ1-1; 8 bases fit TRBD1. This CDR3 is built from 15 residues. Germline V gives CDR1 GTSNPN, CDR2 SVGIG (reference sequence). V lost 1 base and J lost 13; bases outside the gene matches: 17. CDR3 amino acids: CAWSGTLGTGARGFF. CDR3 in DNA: TGTGCCTGGAGTGGAACATTAGGGACAGGTGCCCGGGGTTTCTTT.

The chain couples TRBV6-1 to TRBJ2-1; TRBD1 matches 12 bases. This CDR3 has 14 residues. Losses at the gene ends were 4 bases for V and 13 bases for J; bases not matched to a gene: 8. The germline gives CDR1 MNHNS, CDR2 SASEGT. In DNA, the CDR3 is TGTGCCAGCAGTGCGGGACAGGGGGCAGATACACAGTTCTTC. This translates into CASSAGQGADTQFF.

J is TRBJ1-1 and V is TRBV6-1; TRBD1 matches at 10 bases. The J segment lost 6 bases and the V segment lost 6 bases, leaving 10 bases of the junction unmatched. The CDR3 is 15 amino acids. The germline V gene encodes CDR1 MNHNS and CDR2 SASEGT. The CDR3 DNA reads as TGTGCCAGCAGCCGACAGGGGGCCCGCACGGCTGAAGCTTTCTTT. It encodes CASSRQGARTAEAFF.

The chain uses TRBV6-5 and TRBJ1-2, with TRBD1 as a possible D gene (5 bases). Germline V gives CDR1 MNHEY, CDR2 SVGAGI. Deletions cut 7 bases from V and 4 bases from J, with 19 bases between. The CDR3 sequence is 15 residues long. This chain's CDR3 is CASTFSIDSTYGYTF. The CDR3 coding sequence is TGTGCCAGCACCTTCAGTATAGACAGCACCTATGGCTACACCTTC.

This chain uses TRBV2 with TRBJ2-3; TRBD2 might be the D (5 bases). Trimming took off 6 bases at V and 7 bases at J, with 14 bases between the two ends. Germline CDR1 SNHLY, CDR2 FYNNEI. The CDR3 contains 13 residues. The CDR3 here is CASRILEAHTQYF. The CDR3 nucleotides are TGTGCCAGCAGAATACTAGAGGCCCATACGCAGTATTTT.